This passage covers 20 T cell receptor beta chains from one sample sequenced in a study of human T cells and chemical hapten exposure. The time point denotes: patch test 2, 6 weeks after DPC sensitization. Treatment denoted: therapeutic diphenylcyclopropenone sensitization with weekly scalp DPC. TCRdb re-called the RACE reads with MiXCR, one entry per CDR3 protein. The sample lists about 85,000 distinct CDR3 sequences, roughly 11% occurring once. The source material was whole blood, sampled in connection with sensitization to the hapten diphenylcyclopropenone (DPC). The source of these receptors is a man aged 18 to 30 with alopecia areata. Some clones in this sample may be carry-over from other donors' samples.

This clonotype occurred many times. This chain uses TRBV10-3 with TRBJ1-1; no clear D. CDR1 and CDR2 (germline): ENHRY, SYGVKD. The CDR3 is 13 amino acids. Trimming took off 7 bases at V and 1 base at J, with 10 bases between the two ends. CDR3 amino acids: CAITGEGNTEAFF. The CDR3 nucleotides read TGTGCCATCACCGGGGAAGGGAACACTGAAGCTTTCTTT.

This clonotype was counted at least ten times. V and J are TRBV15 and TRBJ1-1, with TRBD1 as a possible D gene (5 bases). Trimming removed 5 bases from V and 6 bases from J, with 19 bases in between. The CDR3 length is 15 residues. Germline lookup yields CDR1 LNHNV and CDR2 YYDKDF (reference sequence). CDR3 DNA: TGTGCCACCAGCCTCCCGGTAGGGGCTCGGTCTGAAGCTTTCTTT. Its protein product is CATSLPVGARSEAFF.

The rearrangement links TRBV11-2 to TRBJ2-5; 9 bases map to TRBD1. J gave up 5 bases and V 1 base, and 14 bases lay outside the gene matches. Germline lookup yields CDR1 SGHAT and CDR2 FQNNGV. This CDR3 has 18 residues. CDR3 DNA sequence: TGTGCCAGCAGCTTAGGGAGACGACCGGGACAGGGTTCCGAGACCCAGTACTTC. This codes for CASSLGRRPGQGSETQYF.

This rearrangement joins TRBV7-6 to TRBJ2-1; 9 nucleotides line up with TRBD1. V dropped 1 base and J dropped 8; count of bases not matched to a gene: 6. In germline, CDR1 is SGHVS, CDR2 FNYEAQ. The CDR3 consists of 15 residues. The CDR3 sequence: CASSLGRTGVHEQFF. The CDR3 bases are TGTGCCAGCAGCTTAGGGCGGACAGGGGTCCATGAGCAGTTCTTC.

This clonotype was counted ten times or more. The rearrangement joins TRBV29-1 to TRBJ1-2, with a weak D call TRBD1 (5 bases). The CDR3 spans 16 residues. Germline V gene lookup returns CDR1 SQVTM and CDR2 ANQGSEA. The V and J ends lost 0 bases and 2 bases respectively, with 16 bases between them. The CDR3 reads CSVEDLGHRENYGYTF. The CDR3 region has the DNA TGCAGCGTTGAAGATCTCGGACACCGTGAAAACTATGGCTACACCTTC.

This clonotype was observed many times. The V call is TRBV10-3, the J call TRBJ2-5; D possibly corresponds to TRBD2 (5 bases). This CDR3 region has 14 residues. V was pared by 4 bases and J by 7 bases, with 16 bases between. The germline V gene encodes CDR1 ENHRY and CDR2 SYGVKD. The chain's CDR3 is CAISGVGHRGTQYF. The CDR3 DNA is TGTGCCATCAGTGGGGTAGGCCATCGGGGGACCCAGTACTTC.

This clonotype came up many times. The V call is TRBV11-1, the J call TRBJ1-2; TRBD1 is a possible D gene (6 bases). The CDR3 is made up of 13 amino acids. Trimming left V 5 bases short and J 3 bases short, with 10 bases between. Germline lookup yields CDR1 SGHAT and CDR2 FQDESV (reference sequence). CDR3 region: CASSVDRHYGYTF. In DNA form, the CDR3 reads TGTGCCAGCAGCGTCGACAGGCACTATGGCTACACCTTC. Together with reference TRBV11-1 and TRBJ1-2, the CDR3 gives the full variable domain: EAEVAQSPRYKITEKSQAVAFWCDPISGHATLYWYRQILGQGPELLVQFQDESVVDDSQLPKDRFSAERLKGVDSTLKIQPAELGDSAMYLCASSVDRHYGYTFGSGTRLTVV.

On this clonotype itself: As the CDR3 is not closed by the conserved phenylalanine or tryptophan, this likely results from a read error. CDR3 region: CASSVLGARRTDTQYS. CDR3 DNA sequence: TGTGCCAGCAGCGTACTAGGGGCTAGACGCACAGATACGCAGTATTCT. J is TRBJ2-3 and V is TRBV7-2; either TRBD1 or TRBD2 may supply D (5 bases each). The CDR3 is 16 residues long. Germline V CDR1 and CDR2: SGHTA, FQGNSA. Trimming stripped 5 bases from V and 1 base from J, with 16 bases between.

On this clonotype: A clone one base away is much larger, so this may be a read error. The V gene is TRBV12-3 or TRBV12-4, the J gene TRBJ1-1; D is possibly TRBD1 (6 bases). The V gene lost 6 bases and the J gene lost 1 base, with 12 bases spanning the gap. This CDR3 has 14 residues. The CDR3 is CASRSWDTNTEAFF. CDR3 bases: TGTGCCAGCAGATCCTGGGACACGAACACTGAAGCTTTCTTT.

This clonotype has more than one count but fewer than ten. The CDR3 sequence is CASSPSGRDNTGELFF. CDR3 DNA: TGTGCCAGCAGCCCGAGTGGCAGGGATAACACCGGGGAGCTGTTTTTT. This chain connects TRBV7-6 to TRBJ2-2; tentative D call: TRBD1 (5 bases). V was cut by 5 bases and J by 2 bases, with 15 bases left in between. There are 16 residues in the CDR3. Germline CDR1 SGHVS, CDR2 FNYEAQ.

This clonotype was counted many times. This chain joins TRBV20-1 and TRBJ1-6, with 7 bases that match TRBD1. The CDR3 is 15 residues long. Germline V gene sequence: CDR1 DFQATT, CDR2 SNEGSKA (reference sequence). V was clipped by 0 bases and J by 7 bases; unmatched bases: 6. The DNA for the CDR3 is TGCAGTGCTAGAGATTCTAGGGACAGAAATTCACCCCTCCACTTT. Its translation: CSARDSRDRNSPLHF.

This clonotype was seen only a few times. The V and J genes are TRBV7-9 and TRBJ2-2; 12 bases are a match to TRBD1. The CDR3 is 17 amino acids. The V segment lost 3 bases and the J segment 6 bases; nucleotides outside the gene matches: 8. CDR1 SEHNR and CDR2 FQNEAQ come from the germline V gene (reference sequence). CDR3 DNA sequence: TGTGCCAGCAGCTTTCCGGGACAGGGGGCGGATGCCGGGGAGCTGTTTTTT. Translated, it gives CASSFPGQGADAGELFF.

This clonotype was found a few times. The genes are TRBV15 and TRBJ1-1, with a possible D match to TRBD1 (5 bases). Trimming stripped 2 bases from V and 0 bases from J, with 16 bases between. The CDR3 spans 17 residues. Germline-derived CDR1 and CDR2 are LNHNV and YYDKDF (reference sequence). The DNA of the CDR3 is TGTGCCACCAGCAGATCTCGGTTGGGGGGATTGAACACTGAAGCTTTCTTT. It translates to CATSRSRLGGLNTEAFF. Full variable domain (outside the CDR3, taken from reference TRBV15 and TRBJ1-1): DAMVIQNPRYQVTQFGKPVTLSCSQTLNHNVMYWYQQKSSQAPKLLFHYYDKDFNNEADTPDNFQSRRPNTSFCFLDIRSPGLGDTAMYLCATSRSRLGGLNTEAFFGQGTRLTVV.

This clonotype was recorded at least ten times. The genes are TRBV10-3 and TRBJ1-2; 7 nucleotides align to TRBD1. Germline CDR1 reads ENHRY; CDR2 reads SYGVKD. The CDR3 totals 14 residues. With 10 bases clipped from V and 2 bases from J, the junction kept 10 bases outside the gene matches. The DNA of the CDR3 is TGTGCCACCCATACAGGGGAAGTCAACTATGGCTACACCTTC. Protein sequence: CATHTGEVNYGYTF.

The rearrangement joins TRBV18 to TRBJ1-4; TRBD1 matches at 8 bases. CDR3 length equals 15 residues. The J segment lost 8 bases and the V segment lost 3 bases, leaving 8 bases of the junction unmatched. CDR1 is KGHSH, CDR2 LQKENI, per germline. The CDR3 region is CASSPWTGMREKLFF. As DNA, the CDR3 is TGTGCCAGCTCACCCTGGACAGGGATGAGGGAAAAACTGTTTTTT.

The CDR3: CASSQDMGNNSPLHF. CDR3 sequence (DNA): TGCGCCAGCAGCCAAGATATGGGAAACAATTCACCCCTCCACTTT. The chain combines TRBV4-1 with TRBJ1-6; D is undetermined. The CDR3 is 15 residues long. The V gene's germline CDR1 is MGHRA and CDR2 YSYEKL. Trimming stripped 0 bases from V and 7 bases from J, with 10 bases between.

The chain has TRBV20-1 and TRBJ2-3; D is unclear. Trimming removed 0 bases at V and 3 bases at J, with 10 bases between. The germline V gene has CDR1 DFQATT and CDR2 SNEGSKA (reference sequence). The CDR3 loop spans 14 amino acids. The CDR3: CSAREAGSTDTQYF. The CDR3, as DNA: TGCAGTGCTAGAGAGGCAGGATCTACAGATACGCAGTATTTT.

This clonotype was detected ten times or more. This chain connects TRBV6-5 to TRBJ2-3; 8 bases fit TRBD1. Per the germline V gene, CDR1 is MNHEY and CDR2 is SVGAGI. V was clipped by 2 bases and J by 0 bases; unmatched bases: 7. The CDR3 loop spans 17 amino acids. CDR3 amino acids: CASSYGWTGRSTDTQYF. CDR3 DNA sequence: TGTGCCAGCAGTTACGGCTGGACAGGGAGAAGCACAGATACGCAGTATTTT.

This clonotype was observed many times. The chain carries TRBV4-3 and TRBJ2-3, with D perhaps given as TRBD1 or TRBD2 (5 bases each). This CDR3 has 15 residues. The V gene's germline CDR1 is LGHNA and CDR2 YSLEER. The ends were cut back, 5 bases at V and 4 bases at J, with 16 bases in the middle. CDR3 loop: CASSRGVELADTQYF. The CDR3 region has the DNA TGCGCCAGCAGCAGAGGGGTCGAGTTAGCAGATACGCAGTATTTT.

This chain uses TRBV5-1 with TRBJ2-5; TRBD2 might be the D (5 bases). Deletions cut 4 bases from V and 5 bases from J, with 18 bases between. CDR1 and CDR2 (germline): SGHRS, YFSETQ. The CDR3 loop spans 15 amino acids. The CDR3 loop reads CASSPEDGDGETQYF. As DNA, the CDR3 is TGCGCCAGCAGCCCGGAGGACGGCGACGGGGAGACCCAGTACTTC.